One sample yielded the 13 T cell receptor beta chains listed below, sequenced in a study of shared clonotypes between healthy human individuals. Measured with immunoSEQ multiplex PCR; TCRdb has only the in-frame clones, and not every one. The sample includes 2 million to 3 million clones, approximately 94% of them seen just once. The sample taken for sequencing was naive CD4+ T cells from PBMCs. Stated subset: CD45RA+ positively selected. These receptors originate from a man younger than 30 in good health. Some clones in this sample may be carry-over from other donors' samples.

V is TRBV27 and J is TRBJ2-7; D gene uncertain. CDR3 length: 14 amino acids. V lost 6 bases to trimming and J lost 3 bases, with 15 bases between them. Germline V gene sequence: CDR1 MNHEY, CDR2 SMNVEV (reference sequence). The CDR3 sequence is CASSYRPGDYEQYF. The CDR3 DNA is TGTGCCAGCAGCTACCGCCCTGGGGACTACGAGCAGTACTTC.

This chain's CDR3 is CASSLVYGGAFGNQPQHF. The CDR3 bases are TGTGCCAGCAGCTTAGTGTACGGGGGCGCGTTTGGCAATCAGCCCCAGCATTTT. The rearrangement joins TRBV7-9 to TRBJ1-5; D perhaps matches TRBD1 (6 bases). The V and J ends lost 1 base and 2 bases respectively, with 18 bases between them. Germline V lookup: CDR1 SEHNR, CDR2 FQNEAQ (reference sequence). The CDR3 runs 18 residues.

The CDR3 sequence: CASSFSMDRVTPYEQYF. For the CDR3, the DNA is TGTGCCAGCAGTTTCTCTATGGACAGGGTGACACCCTACGAGCAGTACTTC. The J gene is TRBJ2-7, the V gene TRBV27; TRBD1 matches at 8 bases. Germline CDR1 and CDR2: MNHEY and SMNVEV (reference sequence). The V and J ends lost 3 bases and 2 bases, in that order; junction bases with no gene match: 12. The CDR3 is 17 amino acids.

J is TRBJ2-7 and V is TRBV5-1; D gene unclear. Trimming shortened V by 3 bases and J by 5 bases, and 15 bases separated the two germline ends. This CDR3 contains 14 residues. CDR1 is SGHRS, CDR2 YFSETQ, per germline. CDR3 in DNA: TGCGCCAGCAGCTCCGGACGGCTTCCGCACGAGCAGTACTTC. This sequence encodes CASSSGRLPHEQYF.

The chain uses TRBV5-1 and TRBJ2-1, with 9 nucleotides matching TRBD2. Germline V gene lookup returns CDR1 SGHRS and CDR2 YFSETQ. The V segment lost 0 bases and the J segment 7 bases; nucleotides outside the gene matches: 11. The CDR3 consists of 17 residues. CDR3 coding DNA: TGCGCCAGCAGCTTGGGGGCAATGCTAGCGGGACCTAATGAGCAGTTCTTC. Amino acid sequence: CASSLGAMLAGPNEQFF.

This chain joins TRBV11-2 and TRBJ2-7, with D perhaps given as TRBD1 or TRBD2 (5 bases each). This CDR3 spans 14 amino acids. CDR1 SGHAT and CDR2 FQNNGV come from the germline V gene. V gave up 3 bases and J gave up 3 bases, with 12 bases separating them. The CDR3 is CASSFLGVGYEQYF. The CDR3 DNA reads as TGTGCCAGCAGCTTTTTGGGGGTCGGCTACGAGCAGTACTTC.

This chain uses TRBV5-6 with TRBJ2-1, with a possible D match to TRBD2 (5 bases). The CDR3 is 17 amino acids. Trimming stripped 4 bases from V and 4 bases from J, with 21 bases between. Per germline, CDR1 SGHDT and CDR2 YYEEEE. CDR3: CASSPRVGEGVYNEQFF. CDR3 DNA sequence: TGTGCCAGCAGCCCCCGGGTCGGGGAAGGAGTTTACAATGAGCAGTTCTTC.

The J gene is TRBJ1-4, the V gene TRBV2; no firm D call. The CDR3 loop spans 14 amino acids. Trimming stripped 8 bases from V and 5 bases from J, with 15 bases between. Germline CDR1 and CDR2: SNHLY and FYNNEI. The CDR3 loop is CASAVSRQNEKLFF. The DNA of the CDR3 is TGTGCCAGCGCCGTTTCAAGGCAAAATGAAAAACTGTTTTTT.

CDR3 region: CASRPRGNEQFF. In DNA form, the CDR3 reads TGTGCCAGCAGACCTAGGGGGAATGAGCAGTTCTTC. The chain recombines TRBV7-3 with TRBJ2-1, with D maybe TRBD1 (6 bases). There are 12 residues in the CDR3. The V and J ends lost 6 bases and 7 bases respectively, with 10 bases between them. In germline, CDR1 is SGHTA, CDR2 FQGTGA.

The V call is TRBV4-1, the J call TRBJ2-1; possibly TRBD2 for D (5 bases). CDR3 size: 16 residues. Germline V CDR1 and CDR2: MGHRA, YSYEKL. Trimming pared 0 bases from V and 2 bases from J, leaving 11 bases between. In nucleotides, the CDR3 is TGCGCCAGCAGCCAAGATGGGAGCGTCCCCTACAATGAGCAGTTCTTC. Translation: CASSQDGSVPYNEQFF.

V gene TRBV6-1 combines with J gene TRBJ1-1, with a tentative D call TRBD1 (6 bases). CDR3 length: 13 amino acids. The germline V gene encodes CDR1 MNHNS and CDR2 SASEGT. The V end was cut by 10 bases, the J end by 3 bases, with 15 bases between. For the CDR3, the DNA is TGTGCCACCCTAGGGGGGGCTTACACTGAAGCTTTCTTT. Protein product: CATLGGAYTEAFF.

On this clone itself: Other DNA sequences in the sample encode the same CDR3. J is TRBJ2-7 and V is TRBV28, with a tentative D call TRBD2 (6 bases). The CDR3 totals 14 residues. Trimming left V 3 bases short and J 3 bases short, with 12 bases between. Germline lookup yields CDR1 MDHEN and CDR2 SYDVKM. CDR3 coding DNA: TGTGCCAGCAGTTTGGGGGGTGGGAGCTACGAGCAGTACTTC. This codes for CASSLGGGSYEQYF.

The chain employs TRBV7-4 and TRBJ2-5, with 11 bases fitting TRBD2. This CDR3 contains 18 residues. V dropped 0 bases and J dropped 2; count of bases not matched to a gene: 8. CDR1 is SGHVT and CDR2 is SQSDAQ in the germline V gene. The CDR3 sequence is CASSLAGLAVLTQETQYF. CDR3 nucleotides: TGTGCCAGCAGCTTAGCGGGACTAGCGGTGCTAACACAAGAGACCCAGTACTTC.